Included here is one T cell receptor beta chain sequence, with context. The sample originates from a study of blood T cell repertoires in COVID-19. Germline lookup yields CDR1 SGDLS and CDR2 YYNGEE. The V segment lost 3 bases and the J segment 5 bases; nucleotides outside the gene matches: 17. This CDR3 is 19 amino acids long. Sequencing used immunoSEQ multiplex PCR; TCRdb keeps in-frame clones, though not all of them. The sample holds 200,000 to 250,000 clones; about 91% are singletons and the top ten take around 1.6%. This TCR came from a man between 18 and 35 years old with active or convalescent COVID-19. The sample comprised peripheral blood. V gene TRBV9 combines with J gene TRBJ1-4, with TRBD1 matching over 9 bases. Here the CDR3 reads CASSAKPGQGMGLNEKLFF. The CDR3 DNA is TGTGCCAGCAGCGCTAAACCGGGACAGGGAATGGGGCTGAATGAAAAACTGTTTTTT.